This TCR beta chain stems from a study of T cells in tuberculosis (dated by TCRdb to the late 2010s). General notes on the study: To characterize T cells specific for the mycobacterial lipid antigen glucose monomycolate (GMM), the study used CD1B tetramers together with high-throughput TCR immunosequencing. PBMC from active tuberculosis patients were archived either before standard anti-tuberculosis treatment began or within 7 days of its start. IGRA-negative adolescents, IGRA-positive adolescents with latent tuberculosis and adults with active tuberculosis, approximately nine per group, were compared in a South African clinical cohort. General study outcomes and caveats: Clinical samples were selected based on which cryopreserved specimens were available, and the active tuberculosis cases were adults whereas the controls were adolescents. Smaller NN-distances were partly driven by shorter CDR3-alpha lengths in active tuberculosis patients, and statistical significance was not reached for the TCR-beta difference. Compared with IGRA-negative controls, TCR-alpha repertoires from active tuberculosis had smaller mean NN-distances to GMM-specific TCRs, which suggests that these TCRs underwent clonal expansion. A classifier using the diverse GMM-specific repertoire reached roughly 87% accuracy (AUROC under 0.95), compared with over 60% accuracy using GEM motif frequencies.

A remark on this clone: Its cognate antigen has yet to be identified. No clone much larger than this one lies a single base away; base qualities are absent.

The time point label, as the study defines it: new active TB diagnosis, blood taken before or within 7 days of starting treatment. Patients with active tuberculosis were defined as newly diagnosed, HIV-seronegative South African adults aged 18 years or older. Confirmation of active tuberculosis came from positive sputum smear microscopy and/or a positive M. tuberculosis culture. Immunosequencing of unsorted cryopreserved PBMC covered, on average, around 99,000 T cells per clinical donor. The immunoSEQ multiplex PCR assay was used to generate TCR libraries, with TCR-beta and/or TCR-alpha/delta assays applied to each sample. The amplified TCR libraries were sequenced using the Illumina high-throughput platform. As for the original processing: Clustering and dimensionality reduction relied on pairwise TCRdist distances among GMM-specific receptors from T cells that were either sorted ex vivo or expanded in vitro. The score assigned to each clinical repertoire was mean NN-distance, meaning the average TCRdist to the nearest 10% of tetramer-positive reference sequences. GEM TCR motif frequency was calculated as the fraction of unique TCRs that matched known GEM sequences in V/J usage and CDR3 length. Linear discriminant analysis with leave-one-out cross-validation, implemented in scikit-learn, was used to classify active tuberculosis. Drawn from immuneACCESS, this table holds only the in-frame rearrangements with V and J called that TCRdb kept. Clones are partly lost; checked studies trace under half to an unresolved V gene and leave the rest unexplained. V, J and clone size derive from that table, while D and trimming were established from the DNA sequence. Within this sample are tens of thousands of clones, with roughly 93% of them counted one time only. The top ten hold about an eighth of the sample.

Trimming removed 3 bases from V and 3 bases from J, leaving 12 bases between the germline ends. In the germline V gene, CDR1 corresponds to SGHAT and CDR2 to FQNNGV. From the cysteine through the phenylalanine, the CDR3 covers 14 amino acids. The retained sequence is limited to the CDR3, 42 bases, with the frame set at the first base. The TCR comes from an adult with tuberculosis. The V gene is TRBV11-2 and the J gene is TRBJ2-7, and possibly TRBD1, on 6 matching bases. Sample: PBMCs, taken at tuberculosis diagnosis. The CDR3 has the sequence CASSLRGTDYEQYF. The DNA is TGTGCCAGCAGCTTGAGGGGGACGGACTACGAGCAGTACTTC.